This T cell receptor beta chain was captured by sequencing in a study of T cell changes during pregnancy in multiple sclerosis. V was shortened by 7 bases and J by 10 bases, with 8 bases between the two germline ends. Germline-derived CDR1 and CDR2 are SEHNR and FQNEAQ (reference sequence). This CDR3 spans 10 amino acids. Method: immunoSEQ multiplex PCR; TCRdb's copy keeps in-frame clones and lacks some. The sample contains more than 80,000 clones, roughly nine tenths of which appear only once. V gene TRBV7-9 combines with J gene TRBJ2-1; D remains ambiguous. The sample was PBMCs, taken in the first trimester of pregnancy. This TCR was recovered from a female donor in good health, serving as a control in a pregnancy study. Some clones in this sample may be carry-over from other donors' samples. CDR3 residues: CASTMTEQFF. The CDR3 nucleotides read TGTGCCAGCACCATGACAGAGCAGTTCTTC.